These 30 T cell receptor beta chains came from one sample sequenced in a study of control samples from healthy donors and cancer patients. Clones were sequenced by immunoSEQ multiplex PCR, and TCRdb holds only the in-frame ones, with some missing. The sample records some 120,000 clones, over 85% being singletons. Input material: blood. The receptor set was obtained from a man aged 25 to 40 in good health.

The CDR3 here is CASRLADTQYF. DNA for the CDR3: TGTGCCAGCCGGCTAGCTGATACGCAGTATTTT. The chain recombines TRBV27 with TRBJ2-3, with D perhaps matching TRBD2 (5 bases). From germline, CDR1 is MNHEY and CDR2 SMNVEV (reference sequence). CDR3 length: 11 amino acids. V dropped 8 bases and J dropped 6 bases, with 9 bases sitting between them.

The chain employs TRBV5-1 and TRBJ2-3; no clear D. Germline loops: CDR1 SGHRS, CDR2 YFSETQ. V lost 0 bases and J 0 bases, leaving 5 bases between the germline ends. This CDR3 contains 14 residues. The CDR3 sequence is CASSLDGSTDTQYF. Written as DNA, the CDR3 is TGCGCCAGCAGCTTGGACGGTAGCACAGATACGCAGTATTTT. The full variable domain, with the rest looked up from reference TRBV5-1 and TRBJ2-3, is KAGVTQTPRYLIKTRGQQVTLSCSPISGHRSVSWYQQTPGQGLQFLFEYFSETQRNKGNFPGRFSGRQFSNSRSEMNVSTLELGDSALYLCASSLDGSTDTQYFGPGTRLTVL.

In regard to this clone: This same CDR3 is encoded by further DNA sequences in the sample. This chain connects TRBV30 to TRBJ1-1, with D perhaps matching TRBD1 (5 bases). CDR3 length equals 13 residues. Trimming removed 2 bases at V and 0 bases at J, with 7 bases between. CDR1 GTSNPN and CDR2 SVGIG come from the germline V gene (reference sequence). The CDR3 reads CAWSRQLNTEAFF. In DNA, the CDR3 is TGTGCCTGGAGTCGACAGCTGAACACTGAAGCTTTCTTT.

This clone has only one observation. The V and J genes are TRBV28 and TRBJ1-5, with D possibly being TRBD1 (6 bases). Per germline, CDR1 MDHEN and CDR2 SYDVKM. V lost 3 bases and J lost 0, with 18 bases in between. This CDR3 has 18 amino acids. CDR3 nucleotide sequence: TGTGCCAGCAGTTTTTCCGGACGGACAGATTATAGCAATCAGCCCCAGCATTTT. This encodes CASSFSGRTDYSNQPQHF.

This chain joins TRBV5-5 and TRBJ2-5; D possibly corresponds to TRBD1 (6 bases). Trimming cost V 4 bases and J 5 bases, with 18 bases left between them. The length of the CDR3 is 15 residues. Germline CDR1 reads SGHKS; CDR2 reads YYEKEE (reference sequence). CDR3 region: CASSQTGWAEETQYF. CDR3 in DNA: TGTGCCAGCAGCCAAACAGGGTGGGCCGAGGAGACCCAGTACTTC.

This clone was recorded once. CDR3 sequence (DNA): TGTGCCAGCAGCCCCCAGATAGCGGGCAGTTACAATGAGCAGTTCTTC. It codes for CASSPQIAGSYNEQFF. J is TRBJ2-1 and V is TRBV7-9, with 7 bases matching TRBD2. Unmatched junction bases numbered 11, after V lost 5 bases and J lost 4 bases. Germline CDR1 is SEHNR and CDR2 is FQNEAQ (reference sequence). This CDR3 contains 16 residues.

The DNA of the CDR3 is TGTGCCAGCAGCATACAGACTAGAGGGATTAATGAGCAGTTCTTC. This gives the protein CASSIQTRGINEQFF. The chain employs TRBV7-9 and TRBJ2-1, with D possibly matching TRBD2 (6 bases). Trimming shortened V by 5 bases and J by 7 bases, and 18 bases separated the two germline ends. This CDR3 is 15 amino acids long. Germline lookup yields CDR1 SEHNR and CDR2 FQNEAQ (reference sequence). The full variable domain, its missing parts supplied by reference TRBV7-9 and TRBJ2-1, is DTGVSQNPRHKITKRGQNVTFRCDPISEHNRLYWYRQTLGQGPEFLTYFQNEAQLEKSRLLSDRFSAERPKGSFSTLEIQRTEQGDSAMYLCASSIQTRGINEQFFGPGTRLTVL.

The chain combines TRBV4-1 with TRBJ1-5; possible D gene TRBD1, 5 bases. The V end was cut by 1 base, the J end by 2 bases, with 12 bases between. Germline V gene data show CDR1 as MGHRA and CDR2 as YSYEKL. The CDR3 spans 16 residues. The CDR3 region has the DNA TGCGCCAGCAGCCAAGTACCAGGGATGGGCAATCAGCCCCAGCATTTT. Protein sequence: CASSQVPGMGNQPQHF.

The chain employs TRBV19 and TRBJ2-1, with 9 bases that match TRBD1. V was clipped by 3 bases and J by 2 bases; unmatched bases: 5. CDR3 length: 16 residues. The germline V gene encodes CDR1 LNHDA and CDR2 SQIVND (reference sequence). As DNA, the CDR3 is TGTGCCAGTAGTATTAACAGGGGGCGAGCCTACAATGAGCAGTTCTTC. Its translation: CASSINRGRAYNEQFF.

V usage is TRBV7-9 and J usage is TRBJ1-1; D call uncertain. The germline V gene has CDR1 SEHNR and CDR2 FQNEAQ (reference sequence). Trimming pared 1 base from V and 1 base from J, leaving 19 bases between. There are 18 residues in the CDR3. CDR3 DNA sequence: TGTGCCAGCAGCTTAGAGGACTCGGGTTTGACCAAGAACACTGAAGCTTTCTTT. Encoded protein: CASSLEDSGLTKNTEAFF. Variable domain in full (rest from reference TRBV7-9 and TRBJ1-1): DTGVSQNPRHKITKRGQNVTFRCDPISEHNRLYWYRQTLGQGPEFLTYFQNEAQLEKSRLLSDRFSAERPKGSFSTLEIQRTEQGDSAMYLCASSLEDSGLTKNTEAFFGQGTRLTVV.

The chain links TRBV7-9 to TRBJ2-1; 11 bases line up with TRBD2. Germline V CDR1 and CDR2: SEHNR, FQNEAQ (reference sequence). V was pared by 5 bases and J by 4 bases, with 13 bases of the junction left unmatched. This CDR3 is built from 18 residues. The CDR3 DNA follows: TGTGCCAGCAGCCCCCGACCGACTAGCGGGGACCCTTACAATGAGCAGTTCTTC. Translation: CASSPRPTSGDPYNEQFF.

In DNA form, the CDR3 reads TGTGCCAGCAGCTTGCGCCGTCAACTCACCGGGGAGCTGTTTTTT. Protein: CASSLRRQLTGELFF. The chain couples TRBV5-6 to TRBJ2-2; no clear D gene. Germline V lookup: CDR1 SGHDT, CDR2 YYEEEE. There are 15 residues in the CDR3. The V end was cut by 1 base, the J end by 4 bases, with 11 bases between.

V is TRBV12-3 or TRBV12-4 and J is TRBJ1-1; D not certain. The CDR3 consists of 11 residues. Trimming removed 6 bases from V and 12 bases from J, with 14 bases in between. CDR3 region: CASSVPGWTFF. As DNA, the CDR3 is TGTGCCAGCAGCGTTCCCGGGTGGACTTTCTTT.

The chain is built from TRBV9 and TRBJ1-5; TRBD1 matches at 7 bases. This CDR3 has 13 amino acids. V lost 0 bases, J lost 6 bases, and 0 bases stayed unmatched. CDR1 is SGDLS, CDR2 YYNGEE, per germline. The CDR3 DNA is TGTGCCAGCAGCGTAGCAGGGGGTCAGCCCCAGCATTTT. Residues: CASSVAGGQPQHF. The variable domain in full, with the rest retrieved from reference TRBV9 and TRBJ1-5, is DSGVTQTPKHLITATGQRVTLRCSPRSGDLSVYWYQQSLDQGLQFLIQYYNGEERAKGNILERFSAQQFPDLHSELNLSSLELGDSALYFCASSVAGGQPQHFGDGTRLSIL.

This clone has more than one count but fewer than ten. The CDR3: CASSFRYSNQPQHF. DNA for the CDR3: TGTGCCAGCAGCTTCAGGTATAGCAATCAGCCCCAGCATTTT. V usage is TRBV5-8 and J usage is TRBJ1-5, with D unresolved. The germline CDR1 and CDR2 sequences are SGHTS and YDEGEE. Trimming pared 2 bases from V and 0 bases from J, leaving 6 bases between. The CDR3 has 14 residues.

V gene TRBV10-3 combines with J gene TRBJ1-5; D is unresolved. Germline CDR1 ENHRY, CDR2 SYGVKD. The CDR3 sequence is 14 residues long. Between the trimmed V and J ends, which lost 6 bases and 7 bases, there was a span of 16 bases. CDR3 amino acids: CAISQNDADQPQHF. DNA for the CDR3: TGTGCCATCAGCCAAAACGACGCGGACCAGCCCCAGCATTTT.

The chain combines TRBV12-3 or TRBV12-4 with TRBJ1-1; D ambiguous. V dropped 7 bases and J dropped 10 bases, with 4 bases sitting between them. CDR3 length: 8 residues. Here the CDR3 DNA reads TGTGCCAGCAACGGAGCTTTCTTT. Protein: CASNGAFF.

CDR3 loop: CASSPGQGVDYGYTF. CDR3 sequence (DNA): TGTGCCAGCAGTCCCGGACAGGGGGTGGATTATGGCTACACCTTC. The chain couples TRBV2 to TRBJ1-2, with TRBD1 matching 10 bases. The CDR3 is 15 amino acids. Trimming cost V 5 bases and J 5 bases; bases outside gene matches: 8. Germline lookup yields CDR1 SNHLY and CDR2 FYNNEI.

The rearrangement joins TRBV11-2 to TRBJ2-5, with TRBD2 matching over 12 bases. The trim removed 5 bases at V and 6 bases at J, leaving 7 bases unmatched. The CDR3 loop spans 15 amino acids. In germline, CDR1 is SGHAT, CDR2 FQNNGV. CDR3 loop: CASSKTSGGGKTQYF. The CDR3 DNA is TGTGCCAGCAGCAAGACTAGCGGGGGAGGAAAGACCCAGTACTTC.

The chain combines TRBV28 with TRBJ2-2, with D possibly matching TRBD2 (5 bases). The V and J ends lost 7 bases and 2 bases respectively, with 11 bases between them. The CDR3 length is 14 residues. Germline values: CDR1 MDHEN, CDR2 SYDVKM. CDR3 sequence reads: CASNAPGNTGELFF. DNA of the CDR3: TGTGCCAGCAACGCTCCGGGAAACACCGGGGAGCTGTTTTTT.

The rearrangement joins TRBV2 to TRBJ1-3; the D is unclear. Germline V gene sequence: CDR1 SNHLY, CDR2 FYNNEI. V lost 2 bases to trimming and J lost 14 bases, with 13 bases between them. The CDR3 sequence is 12 residues long. The CDR3 reads CASSEKFPRLYF. The CDR3 region has the DNA TGTGCCAGCAGTGAAAAGTTTCCACGGCTATATTTT. The full variable domain, completed using reference TRBV2 and TRBJ1-3, is EPEVTQTPSHQVTQMGQEVILRCVPISNHLYFYWYRQILGQKVEFLVSFYNNEISEKSEIFDDQFSVERPDGSNFTLKIRSTKLEDSAMYFCASSEKFPRLYFGEGSWLTVV.

The chain employs TRBV4-3 and TRBJ2-7, with D perhaps TRBD1 or TRBD2 (6 bases each). CDR1 and CDR2 from the germline V gene are LGHNA and YSLEER. This CDR3 has 16 amino acids. V lost 1 base, J lost 0 bases, and 13 bases lay in between. CDR3 sequence reads: CASSQGGGRHSYEQYF. CDR3 sequence (DNA): TGCGCCAGCAGCCAAGGTGGGGGGCGCCACTCCTACGAGCAGTACTTC.

The rearrangement links TRBV6-5 to TRBJ2-1; 8 bases fit TRBD2. The trim removed 2 bases at V and 8 bases at J, leaving 8 bases unmatched. The CDR3 is made up of 15 amino acids. The germline V gene has CDR1 MNHEY and CDR2 SVGAGI. The CDR3 DNA reads as TGTGCCAGCAGTTACAGGCGGGGGGCCGGGTATGAGCAGTTCTTC. It translates to CASSYRRGAGYEQFF.

The chain uses TRBV7-9 and TRBJ2-6; unclear D gene. Trimming took 1 base from V and 0 from J, leaving 7 bases between them. Germline lookup yields CDR1 SEHNR and CDR2 FQNEAQ (reference sequence). The CDR3 has 16 amino acids. The CDR3 DNA follows: TGTGCCAGCAGCTTAGGCGGCCTCTCTGGGGCCAACGTCCTGACTTTC. Translating it yields CASSLGGLSGANVLTF.

As to this clone: One junction end disagrees with the germline gene, perhaps due to a read error. CDR3 in amino acids: CASSLAYRGQVF. DNA for the CDR3: TGTGCCAGCAGCTTGGCCTACAGGGGGCAAGTTTTT. The chain combines TRBV5-5 with TRBJ1-4, with 9 bases lining up with TRBD1. CDR1 is SGHKS, CDR2 YYEKEE, per germline (reference sequence). This CDR3 is 12 amino acids long.

This clone showed up just once. V usage is TRBV9 and J usage is TRBJ2-3, with 10 bases aligning to TRBD2. V lost 3 bases to trimming and J lost 3 bases; unmatched junction nucleotides: 7. Germline V lookup: CDR1 SGDLS, CDR2 YYNGEE. CDR3 length equals 16 residues. The CDR3 here is CASSAERTSGTDTQYF. CDR3 coding DNA: TGTGCCAGCAGCGCCGAAAGGACTAGCGGTACAGATACGCAGTATTTT.

V is TRBV7-9 and J is TRBJ1-6, with D possibly TRBD1 on 5 matching bases. Germline V gives CDR1 SEHNR, CDR2 FQNEAQ (reference sequence). V lost 10 bases and J 5 bases, leaving 18 bases between the germline ends. CDR3 length: 15 residues. CDR3 protein: CATTSADINNSPLHF. For the CDR3, the DNA is TGTGCCACGACCTCAGCGGACATAAATAATTCACCCCTCCACTTT.

The chain employs TRBV5-4 and TRBJ2-3; D is ambiguous. The CDR3 is made up of 12 amino acids. V was shortened by 4 bases and J by 2 bases, with 5 bases between the two germline ends. CDR1 is SGHNT, CDR2 YYREEE, per germline (reference sequence). DNA for the CDR3: TGTGCCAGCAGCCCCGCCACAGATACGCAGTATTTT. It encodes CASSPATDTQYF.

This clone appeared a single time. The chain has TRBV4-3 and TRBJ1-1; TRBD1 agrees at 10 bases. Germline-derived CDR1 and CDR2 are LGHNA and YSLEER. This CDR3 has 14 residues. V dropped 4 bases and J dropped 5; count of bases not matched to a gene: 4. The CDR3 bases are TGCGCCAGCAGCCGAGGGACAGGGGTGACTGAAGCTTTCTTT. Its translation is CASSRGTGVTEAFF.

The chain combines TRBV11-3 with TRBJ1-1, with TRBD1 matching over 7 bases. V lost 3 bases to trimming and J lost 0 bases; unmatched junction nucleotides: 13. This CDR3 spans 18 amino acids. Germline-derived CDR1 and CDR2 are SGHNT and YENEEA. CDR3 in amino acids: CASSLSSPRQGVNTEAFF. CDR3 bases: TGTGCCAGCAGCTTGTCTAGCCCCCGACAGGGTGTGAACACTGAAGCTTTCTTT.